Shown below are 7 T cell receptor beta chains from a single sample sequenced in a study of regulatory T cells in long-lasting Graves disease. Time point specified: persistent/refractory GD, antithyroid drugs over 5 years with positive TRAb. PBMCs were the source of the RNA used for TCR sequencing. iRepertoire HTBI primers and Arm-PCR of CDR3 regions built TCR beta libraries. TCRdb ran MiXCR on the multiplex PCR reads and lists one entry per CDR3 protein. This sample yields 420,000 or so distinct CDR3 sequences, of which 20% to 25% are seen a single time; about a quarter belongs to the top ten. This material consisted of peripheral blood mononuclear cells (PBMCs), taken when the disease was refractory, from a patient treated with antithyroid drugs. These receptor sequences come from a female donor with Graves disease.

This clonotype was observed at least ten times. The V call is TRBV28, the J call TRBJ1-2; TRBD1 matches 7 bases. The CDR3 length is 16 residues. The V segment lost 4 bases and the J segment 4 bases; nucleotides outside the gene matches: 12. Germline loops: CDR1 MDHEN, CDR2 SYDVKM. This chain's CDR3 is CASSSTGTAWRYGYTF. The CDR3 nucleotides read TGTGCCAGCAGTTCTACCGGGACAGCCTGGCGCTATGGCTACACCTTC.

This clonotype has a count of ten or more. This chain links TRBV6-1 with TRBJ2-5; D is possibly TRBD2 (5 bases). Looked up from germline, CDR1 is MNHNS and CDR2 is SASEGT. Trimming left V 6 bases short and J 5 bases short, with 19 bases between. This CDR3 has 15 amino acids. Written as DNA, the CDR3 is TGTGCCAGCAGCTCAACCCCGGGATTAGGCGAGACCCAGTACTTC. This codes for CASSSTPGLGETQYF.

The gene calls are TRBV7-2 and TRBJ1-1; D unclear. In germline, CDR1 is SGHTA, CDR2 FQGNSA. V dropped 1 base and J dropped 0 bases, with 21 bases sitting between them. The CDR3 covers 19 residues. This CDR3 is CASSLVSGRARIMNTEAFF. The DNA for the CDR3 is TGTGCCAGCAGCTTAGTCTCGGGTCGGGCGCGAATTATGAACACTGAAGCTTTCTTT.

This clonotype was recorded a few times. This chain uses TRBV5-8 with TRBJ2-5, with a tentative D call TRBD2 (5 bases). This CDR3 is built from 14 residues. Looked up from germline, CDR1 is SGHTS and CDR2 is YDEGEE. Trimming took off 9 bases at V and 5 bases at J, with 20 bases between the two ends. CDR3 protein: CANILGRGGETQYF. CDR3 nucleotide sequence: TGTGCCAATATTCTAGGACGGGGTGGGGAGACCCAGTACTTC.

The rearrangement uses TRBV7-8 and TRBJ1-6; tentatively, D is TRBD1 (6 bases). Trimming stripped 5 bases from V and 11 bases from J, with 19 bases between. This CDR3 comprises 15 residues. CDR1 SGHVS and CDR2 FQNEAQ come from the germline V gene. The CDR3 nucleotides are TGTGCCAGCAGCCTTCGGGACCCTGAGGGGGCACCCCTCCACTTT. Amino acid sequence: CASSLRDPEGAPLHF.

This chain joins TRBV19 and TRBJ1-6; D is uncertain. The ends were cut back, 5 bases at V and 8 bases at J, with 13 bases in the middle. Germline-derived CDR1 and CDR2 are LNHDA and SQIVND (reference sequence). This CDR3 is built from 14 residues. The CDR3 DNA reads as TGTGCCAGTAGTCCGGGGAACGGCGATTCACCCCTCCACTTT. It yields the protein CASSPGNGDSPLHF.

This clonotype has a handful of counts. A much larger clone sits a single nucleotide away, making a read error possible. The chain carries TRBV28 and TRBJ1-2; TRBD1 matches 7 bases. The CDR3 has 13 amino acids. J lost 6 bases, V lost 4 bases, and 5 bases had no gene match. Germline assignment: CDR1 MDHEN and CDR2 SYDVKM. The CDR3 here is CASSSGQFNGYTF. CDR3 DNA: TGTGCCAGCAGTTCGGGACAGTTCAATGGCTACACCTTC.